The 24 T cell receptor beta chains given below trace back to one sample, sequenced in a study of blood T cell repertoires in COVID-19 (dated by TCRdb to the early 2020s). Libraries were prepared through the immunoSEQ multiplex PCR assay. TCRdb retrieved this table from immuneACCESS and kept in-frame rearrangements only. Not all clones are present; in checked studies, unresolved V genes account for under half, and no reason is known for the remainder. In this sample the table shows 240,000 or so clones, more than 80% of which occur a single time. The ten most abundant clones make up around 0.8% of the sample. Sequencing was performed on PBMCs or T cells enriched from blood (not recorded which). These receptors originate from a man aged 45 to 65 who had been exposed to COVID-19.

The genes are TRBV21-1 and TRBJ2-7; the D call of TRBD2 is as the table states it, not checked on the DNA. TRBV21-1 is a pseudogene locus. The CDR3 sequence is 11 residues long. The CDR3 here is CASRTSDEQYV. CDR3 coding DNA: TGTGCCAGCCGGACTAGTGACGAGCAGTACGTC.

The chain couples TRBV5-5 to TRBJ2-1; perhaps TRBD2 as D (5 bases). Germline V gene data show CDR1 as SGHKS and CDR2 as YYEKEE (reference sequence). The ends were cut back, 0 bases at V and 12 bases at J, with 16 bases in the middle. The CDR3 extends over 14 amino acids. The CDR3 is CASSLVDWPGGQFF. The CDR3 region has the DNA TGTGCCAGCAGCTTGGTGGACTGGCCCGGTGGGCAGTTCTTC. The whole variable domain, filled in from reference TRBV5-5 and TRBJ2-1, reads DAGVTQSPTHLIKTRGQQVTLRCSPISGHKSVSWYQQVLGQGPQFIFQYYEKEERGRGNFPDRFSARQFPNYSSELNVNALLLGDSALYLCASSLVDWPGGQFFGPGTRLTVL.

The chain employs TRBV5-6 and TRBJ2-3; the D gene is possibly TRBD1 (7 bases). This CDR3 is 16 amino acids long. CDR1 is SGHDT, CDR2 YYEEEE, per germline. V gave up 4 bases and J gave up 2 bases, with 17 bases separating them. The CDR3 region is CASSRMTGRFTDTQYF. CDR3 in DNA: TGTGCCAGCAGCAGAATGACAGGGAGGTTCACAGATACGCAGTATTTT.

The chain links TRBV23-1 to TRBJ2-3; 10 bases match TRBD1. TRBV23-1 is an open reading frame whose function is uncertain. The CDR3 runs 17 residues. With 0 bases clipped from V and 0 bases from J, the junction kept 3 bases outside the gene matches. The chain's CDR3 is CASSQSTGGQSTDTQYF. In DNA, the CDR3 is TGCGCCAGCAGTCAATCGACAGGGGGCCAGAGCACAGATACGCAGTATTTT.

The chain employs TRBV5-1 and TRBJ2-7; TRBD1 agrees at 9 bases. The V and J ends lost 5 bases and 1 base, in that order; junction bases with no gene match: 4. Germline V gene lookup returns CDR1 SGHRS and CDR2 YFSETQ. The CDR3 is made up of 14 amino acids. CDR3 residues: CASSSGTGSYEQYF. CDR3 sequence (DNA): TGCGCCAGCAGTTCCGGGACAGGGTCCTACGAGCAGTACTTC.

CDR3 amino acids: CASSNRGQETQYF. CDR3 DNA sequence: TGTGCCAGCAGCAATAGGGGGCAAGAGACCCAGTACTTC. This chain connects TRBV5-4 to TRBJ2-5, with D possibly TRBD1 on 6 matching bases. Trimming stripped 4 bases from V and 2 bases from J, with 9 bases between. Germline V gene sequence: CDR1 SGHNT, CDR2 YYREEE (reference sequence). This CDR3 has 13 amino acids.

This chain joins TRBV6-6 and TRBJ1-5; 10 bases map to TRBD1. This CDR3 is 19 amino acids long. V shed 8 bases and J 0 bases; nucleotides not matched to a gene: 16. Germline values: CDR1 MNHNY, CDR2 SVGAGI (reference sequence). The CDR3 loop reads CASGPTGGEGGYSNQPQHF. As DNA, the CDR3 is TGTGCCAGCGGTCCGACAGGGGGCGAGGGAGGCTATAGCAATCAGCCCCAGCATTTT.

The V gene is TRBV7-8, the J gene TRBJ1-2; D is uncertain. V lost 2 bases to trimming and J lost 5 bases, with 15 bases between them. Germline values: CDR1 SGHVS, CDR2 FQNEAQ. CDR3 length equals 15 residues. CDR3 bases: TGTGCCAGCAGCTTAAGGCGCGGGGAAGGGTATGGCTACACCTTC. Translation gives CASSLRRGEGYGYTF.

This clone was picked up a small number of times. V is TRBV11-3 and J is TRBJ2-7; TRBD1 matches 9 bases. The CDR3 runs to 16 residues. Trimming removed 3 bases from V and 4 bases from J; junction bases left unmatched: 10. The germline gives CDR1 SGHNT, CDR2 YENEEA. CDR3 loop: CASSFLSGQGFYEQYF. CDR3 sequence (DNA): TGTGCCAGCAGCTTTCTGTCGGGACAGGGTTTTTACGAGCAGTACTTC.

The chain couples TRBV30 to TRBJ2-3; TRBD2 matches 13 bases. Germline-derived CDR1 and CDR2 are GTSNPN and SVGIG (reference sequence). CDR3 length equals 16 residues. V was pared by 6 bases and J by 0 bases, with 6 bases of the junction left unmatched. The CDR3 nucleotides read TGTGCCTGTGAACTAGCGGGGGGGCCAAGCACAGATACGCAGTATTTT. It translates to CACELAGGPSTDTQYF.

In this sample, this clone turned up a few times. The chain uses TRBV18 and TRBJ2-1, with 13 bases aligning to TRBD2. Unmatched junction bases numbered 5, after V lost 6 bases and J lost 6 bases. The length of the CDR3 is 15 residues. Germline assignment: CDR1 KGHSH and CDR2 LQKENI. The CDR3 DNA is TGTGCCAGCTCGCGGACTAGCGGGAGTCTCAATGAGCAGTTCTTC. Residues: CASSRTSGSLNEQFF.

This clone was detected a few times. The chain joins TRBV10-3 to TRBJ1-4; a possible D gene is TRBD1 (6 bases). From germline, CDR1 is ENHRY and CDR2 SYGVKD. This CDR3 has 14 amino acids. Deletions cut 8 bases from V and 7 bases from J, with 17 bases between. CDR3 bases: TGTGCCATCGGACCTACAGGGATCGGTGAAAAACTGTTTTTT. It specifies CAIGPTGIGEKLFF.

This chain connects TRBV24-1 to TRBJ2-3; no reliable D call. The CDR3 length is 13 residues. Trimming cost V 0 bases and J 4 bases, with 4 bases left between them. Per the germline V gene, CDR1 is KGHDR and CDR2 is SFDVKD. This chain's CDR3 is CATSDLVADTQYF. The CDR3 DNA reads TGTGCCACCAGTGATTTGGTAGCAGATACGCAGTATTTT.

The rearrangement links TRBV5-6 to TRBJ1-2, with no clear D. This CDR3 is built from 15 residues. The germline V gene encodes CDR1 SGHDT and CDR2 YYEEEE. Deletions cut 4 bases from V and 4 bases from J, with 17 bases between. CDR3 nucleotide sequence: TGTGCCAGCAGCCGGGGATGGGCGACGCCCTATGGCTACACCTTC. Encoded protein: CASSRGWATPYGYTF.

J is TRBJ1-4 and V is TRBV28; 7 nucleotides match TRBD1. The V gene's germline CDR1 is MDHEN and CDR2 SYDVKM. After removal of 6 bases from V and 2 bases from J, the junction contained 15 bases not matched to a gene. The CDR3 runs 18 residues. In DNA form, the CDR3 reads TGTGCCAGCAGGATTACAGGGGAGTTTCGTATGACTAATGAAAAACTGTTTTTT. It encodes CASRITGEFRMTNEKLFF. The entire variable domain, with the rest obtained from reference TRBV28 and TRBJ1-4, is as follows: DVKVTQSSRYLVKRTGEKVFLECVQDMDHENMFWYRQDPGLGLRLIYFSYDVKMKEKGDIPEGYSVSREKKERFSLILESASTNQTSMYLCASRITGEFRMTNEKLFFGSGTQLSVL.

V and J are TRBV18 and TRBJ2-2, with TRBD2 identical over 13 bases. Trimming at V came to 4 bases and at J to 4 bases, leaving 6 bases not matched to a gene. The CDR3 consists of 17 residues. CDR1 and CDR2 from the germline V gene are KGHSH and LQKENI. The chain's CDR3 is CASSLGLAGYLTGELFF. The CDR3 region has the DNA TGTGCCAGCTCACTGGGACTAGCGGGATACCTCACCGGGGAGCTGTTTTTT. Full variable domain (rest looked up from reference TRBV18 and TRBJ2-2): NAGVMQNPRHLVRRRGQEARLRCSPMKGHSHVYWYRQLPEEGLKFMVYLQKENIIDESGMPKERFSAEFPKEGPSILRIQQVVRGDSAAYFCASSLGLAGYLTGELFFGEGSRLTVL.

The chain has TRBV9 and TRBJ2-5; 7 positions agree with TRBD2. Germline V gives CDR1 SGDLS, CDR2 YYNGEE. This CDR3 has 16 amino acids. V gave up 0 bases and J gave up 4 bases; unmatched junction bases: 9. CDR3 DNA: TGTGCCAGCAGCGTAGCTCCTAGCGGCCGCGGAGAGACCCAGTACTTC. Translating gives CASSVAPSGRGETQYF.

CDR3 nucleotides: TGTGCCACCAGCTCAACAGAAAACATTCAGTACTTC. Its protein is CATSSTENIQYF. V and J are TRBV24-1 and TRBJ2-4; D uncertain. The CDR3 sequence is 12 residues long. Germline values: CDR1 KGHDR, CDR2 SFDVKD. The ends were cut back, 7 bases at V and 5 bases at J, with 8 bases in the middle.

CDR3 in amino acids: CASSRDSRYEQYV. The CDR3 DNA sequence: TGTGCCAGCAGTCGGGACAGCCGGTACGAGCAGTACGTC. The V gene is TRBV2, the J gene TRBJ2-7, with 7 bases aligning to TRBD1. V lost 5 bases and J lost 4; bases outside the gene matches: 5. Germline V gene lookup returns CDR1 SNHLY and CDR2 FYNNEI. There are 13 residues in the CDR3.

V is TRBV30 and J is TRBJ2-3; tentative D call: TRBD2 (7 bases). V was trimmed by 3 bases and J by 4 bases, leaving 11 bases between them. CDR1 GTSNPN and CDR2 SVGIG come from the germline V gene (reference sequence). CDR3 length: 13 amino acids. The CDR3 sequence is CAWRGGPPDTQYF. The CDR3 nucleotides are TGTGCCTGGAGGGGGGGGCCACCAGATACGCAGTATTTT.

The genes are TRBV5-1 and TRBJ1-3; no reliable D call. The germline V gene has CDR1 SGHRS and CDR2 YFSETQ. Trimming stripped 4 bases from V and 0 bases from J, with 14 bases between. The CDR3 is made up of 16 amino acids. The CDR3 here is CASSPGSVRSGNTIYF. Here the CDR3 DNA reads TGCGCCAGCAGCCCAGGCTCGGTGCGCTCTGGAAACACCATATATTTT.

The rearrangement uses TRBV10-3 and TRBJ1-1; a possible D gene is TRBD1 (6 bases). V lost 1 base, J lost 4 bases, and 19 bases lay in between. The CDR3 sequence is 17 residues long. CDR1 and CDR2 from the germline V gene are ENHRY and SYGVKD. The CDR3 DNA follows: TGTGCCATCAGTGAGTTTATACAGGGATTTGGGAGCACTGAAGCTTTCTTT. The encoded protein is CAISEFIQGFGSTEAFF.

This chain joins TRBV28 and TRBJ2-6, with D possibly being TRBD2 (6 bases). V was clipped by 4 bases and J by 0 bases, with 19 bases between them. The CDR3 extends over 19 amino acids. Germline-derived CDR1 and CDR2 are MDHEN and SYDVKM. The CDR3 region is CASSSIRGSGSSGANVLTF. The CDR3 DNA reads TGTGCCAGCAGTTCCATCCGGGGGAGTGGGAGCTCTGGGGCCAACGTCCTGACTTTC.

This chain links TRBV5-1 with TRBJ2-1, with TRBD1 identical over 8 bases. This CDR3 is built from 16 residues. The trim removed 3 bases at V and 7 bases at J, leaving 12 bases unmatched. CDR1 and CDR2 from the germline V gene are SGHRS and YFSETQ. CDR3 amino acids: CASSSPGGGGVNEQFF. The CDR3 DNA follows: TGCGCCAGCAGCTCCCCAGGGGGCGGAGGAGTAAATGAGCAGTTCTTC.